The clone carrying this TCR beta chain was counted between two and nine times. The data stem from a study of blood T cell repertoires in COVID-19. The overall study: The study drew acute and convalescent COVID-19 samples from the United States, Italy and Spain. Sources were T cells, B-cell-depleted T cells, or PBMCs; the material itself was cDNA or gDNA.

Source study methods: Nucleated cell counts were estimated from reference gene primer amplification. Repertoires were generated with immunoSEQ multiplex PCR, while TCRdb's copy carries only in-frame clones and drops some. V and J calls and clone size are copied from that table; D and trimming were computed from the DNA. The sample lists fewer than 300,000 clones; about 70% were seen once. The sequence derives from an elderly woman with acute or convalescent COVID-19. The sequenced sample was peripheral blood.

The CDR3 spells CAGHRDRVYTEAFF. The CDR3 region has the DNA TGTGCCGGTCACCGGGACAGGGTCTACACTGAAGCTTTCTTT. This chain uses TRBV30 with TRBJ1-1; 9 nucleotides line up with TRBD1. This CDR3 contains 14 residues. J gave up 3 bases and V 8 bases, and 10 bases lay outside the gene matches. Germline V gene lookup returns CDR1 GTSNPN and CDR2 SVGIG (reference sequence).